The clone carrying this T cell receptor beta chain has more than one count but fewer than ten. What it binds is unknown. The sample originates from a study of T cell responses to AZD1222 COVID-19 vaccine. Study observations and caveats: Close to half of all spike-specific TCRs reportedly target regions of the variants that are unmutated. Clonal diversity was possibly underestimated, and white British individuals and females predominated among donors. Seropositivity was recorded at baseline in only 6 or 7 AZD1222 recipients.

Second doses were pooled across both intervals (about 4 or about 12 weeks). Data came from immunoSEQ multiplex PCR; TCRdb stores just in-frame clones and leaves some out. This table has 120,000 or so clones, just under 95% appearing once. The receptor comes from an adult who received the AZD1222 COVID-19 vaccine. The specimen comprised peripheral blood, sampled 28 days after the second AZD1222 dose.

The DNA of the CDR3 is TGTGCCAGCTCCTCAGGGGGCTGGAATTCACCCCTCCACTTT. Translation gives CASSSGGWNSPLHF. V gene TRBV18 combines with J gene TRBJ1-6; 8 bases are shared with TRBD1. The CDR3 has 14 residues. Germline V CDR1 and CDR2: KGHSH, LQKENI. Germline trimming cut 6 bases from V and 7 bases from J; bases unmatched to any gene: 5. Using reference TRBV18 and TRBJ1-6 for the parts outside the CDR3, the full variable domain is NAGVMQNPRHLVRRRGQEARLRCSPMKGHSHVYWYRQLPEEGLKFMVYLQKENIIDESGMPKERFSAEFPKEGPSILRIQQVVRGDSAAYFCASSSGGWNSPLHFGNGTRLTVT.